Listed below are T cell receptor beta chains from one sample, sequenced in a study of blood T cell repertoires in COVID-19. Clones were read by immunoSEQ multiplex PCR, and TCRdb kept only the in-frame ones, dropping some. This sample has under 200,000 clones, with 65% to 85% found just once. The sequencing input was peripheral blood. The receptors here all came from a woman at least 80 years old with acute or convalescent COVID-19. Each CDR3 is given with its conserved first and last residue. The D gene is left open where the match is weak. Clone size is stated in some rows and not others, as once, few, many or a class when expanded.

clone size	V gene	D gene	J gene	CDR3 protein
-	TRBV9	TRBD2	TRBJ2-3	CASSVAPSGGAEYPQYF
-	TRBV6-5	TRBD1	TRBJ2-1	CASSPGGSYNEQFF
-	TRBV6-5	TRBD2	TRBJ2-7	CASRATSGSFEQYF
-	TRBV13	-	TRBJ2-3	CASSLLALSPLRGSTDTQYF
once	TRBV10-3	-	TRBJ1-1	CAISVDRTQAFF
few	TRBV28	-	TRBJ1-2	CASSSPGSTNYGYTF
-	TRBV14	-	TRBJ2-1	CASSVTWGRINEQFF
-	TRBV9	TRBD2	TRBJ2-3	CASSPRVGRVADTQYF
few	TRBV5-1	TRBD1	TRBJ1-5	CASSLGQGPGQPQHF
once	TRBV7-9	TRBD1	TRBJ2-1	CASSLDRGSYNEQFF
-	TRBV23-1	-	TRBJ1-5	CASSQQGHWVGDPSNQPQHF
-	TRBV21-1	-	TRBJ2-3	CASSPERDTQYF
-	TRBV11-3	TRBD2	TRBJ2-7	CASSLESSGAYEQYF
few	TRBV7-2	-	TRBJ2-7	CATSPRGISSYEQYF
-	TRBV4-2	-	TRBJ2-4	CASSQVGGLEGNIQYF
-	TRBV5-1	-	TRBJ1-1	CASSLTEGRTEAFF
few	TRBV4-1	-	TRBJ2-1	CASSQDLQGYNEQFF
-	TRBV10-3	TRBD1	TRBJ1-3	CAISGVGQISGNTIYF
-	TRBV6-1	TRBD1	TRBJ1-2	CASSDKRATGGHYGYTF
-	TRBV11-2	-	TRBJ2-3	CASSLGPQGDTQYF
-	TRBV6-5	TRBD1	TRBJ1-5	CASKQGQAQPQHF
-	TRBV5-5	TRBD1	TRBJ2-5	CASSWTGEETQYF
-	TRBV29-1	TRBD2	TRBJ2-7	CSVEEKAGRAVYEQYF
-	TRBV10-3	-	TRBJ1-2	CATSPGFSMDGYTF
-	TRBV7-8	-	TRBJ1-2	CASSLTLGTDNYGYTF
-	TRBV3-1/TRBV3-2	-	TRBJ1-4	CASSPLSEKLFF
-	TRBV5-4	TRBD2	TRBJ2-3	CASSGSSGRFPDTQYF
-	TRBV6-5	-	TRBJ2-1	CASSYGAGDEQFF
once	TRBV6-2/TRBV6-3	-	TRBJ2-6	CASSRDNTLGANVLTF
once	TRBV7-2	TRBD2	TRBJ2-5	CASSLRAVAGAGKTQYF
-	TRBV7-8	-	TRBJ1-1	CASSLLVEVEAFF
-	TRBV5-1	TRBD1	TRBJ1-1	CASRRPGQGLVDTEAFF
many	TRBV2	-	TRBJ2-7	CASSRATTGHEQYF
-	TRBV30	-	TRBJ1-3	CAWSVGLDSRSGNTIYF
-	TRBV7-9	-	TRBJ2-7	CASSSIADSYEQYF
-	TRBV5-1	TRBD1	TRBJ2-1	CASSLGTGRNEQFF
-	TRBV10-3	TRBD1	TRBJ1-4	CATQGARDEKLFF
-	TRBV6-5	-	TRBJ1-1	CASSRGGPMNTEAFF
-	TRBV2	TRBD1	TRBJ1-6	CASRVESGGSPLHF
-	TRBV5-1	-	TRBJ2-2	CASATGPTGELFF
-	TRBV4-3	-	TRBJ1-2	CASSQAIAERSGYTF
few	TRBV5-1	-	TRBJ2-7	CASTPLLSYEQYF
-	TRBV12-3/TRBV12-4	-	TRBJ2-5	CASRYRETQYF
-	TRBV28	-	TRBJ1-1	CASRSPTGNTEAFF
-	TRBV3-1/TRBV3-2	TRBD1	TRBJ1-4	CASSQPTGGNEKLFF
-	TRBV3-1/TRBV3-2	-	TRBJ2-7	CASSGSSYEQYF
few	TRBV10-3	TRBD1	TRBJ1-4	CAITTGRSFATNEKLFF
once	TRBV6-5	TRBD1	TRBJ2-7	CASRDRFLYEQYF
-	TRBV6-1	-	TRBJ2-3	CASSEASGWVWDTQYF
-	TRBV24-1	TRBD2	TRBJ2-3	CATSDWGSGVPPPDTQYF
few	TRBV7-2	-	TRBJ1-5	CASSLVGGLNQPQHF
-	TRBV5-1	TRBD1	TRBJ1-6	CASNPGQATPSPLHF
few	TRBV6-5	TRBD1	TRBJ1-5	CASSYSGTGDQPQHF
-	TRBV5-1	-	TRBJ1-2	CASSLGQNYGYTF
-	TRBV29-1	TRBD2	TRBJ2-1	CSVVFASGDDEQFF
few	TRBV6-2/TRBV6-3	-	TRBJ2-7	CASSLGTHGGEQYF
-	TRBV30	-	TRBJ1-5	CAWSVGSGFQPQHF
-	TRBV19	-	TRBJ2-4	CASSIGFRDGAKNIQYF
-	TRBV11-1	-	TRBJ2-3	CASSFRRADTQYF
once	TRBV5-1	TRBD2	TRBJ2-3	CASSHTGAGGDTQYF